This T cell receptor (beta chain) was identified during a study of Graves' ophthalmopathy and Graves' hyperthyroidism. Whole-study results and caveats: Ophthalmopathy progression was predicted with 70.59% sensitivity and approximately 72% specificity. Most expanded clonotypes from thyroid (those above 0.001 frequency) were also found in blood.

Trimming took off 10 bases at V and 4 bases at J, with 14 bases between the two ends. This CDR3 comprises 13 residues. CDR1 and CDR2 (germline): ENHRY, SYGVKD. Points on this clonotype: Its antigen is unknown.

Hyperthyroidism in these 18- to 65-year-old patients was newly diagnosed, lasting under 2 months. Scientists amplified the TCR beta CDR3 regions from RNA transcripts. First-round RT-PCR relied on HTBI primers, and a second-round multiplex PCR came next. TCRdb fed the multiplex PCR reads into MiXCR, producing one record per CDR3 protein. The sample lists 560,000 or so distinct CDR3 sequences; approximately 37% were seen once. Sample: peripheral blood or thyroid tissue (not recorded which). This TCR was sampled from an adult man with Graves' hyperthyroidism. The chain links TRBV10-3 to TRBJ1-3, with a tentative D call TRBD1 (5 bases). Written as DNA, the CDR3 is TGTGCCACCAGGGAGGGGCAAGGAAACACCATATATTTT. Translating gives CATREGQGNTIYF.